This T cell receptor (beta chain) was documented in a study of blood T cell repertoires in COVID-19. This table comes from immunoSEQ multiplex PCR, and its TCRdb copy is limited to in-frame clones, with some not included. The table has some 280,000 clones, approximately 90% seen once. The CDR3 length is 14 residues. V was trimmed by 5 bases and J by 5 bases, leaving 14 bases between them. Germline V gene sequence: CDR1 MNHEY, CDR2 SVGAGI. The sequencing sample was made of peripheral blood. V usage is TRBV6-5 and J usage is TRBJ2-3; D remains unclear. The sequence was obtained from a woman younger than 45 with active or convalescent COVID-19. This chain's CDR3 is CASSLIPGLDTQYF. The CDR3 region has the DNA TGTGCCAGCAGTCTGATTCCCGGGTTAGATACGCAGTATTTT.